A selection of T cell receptor beta chains follows, all from one sample in a study of blood T cell repertoires in COVID-19. Method: immunoSEQ multiplex PCR; TCRdb's copy keeps in-frame clones and lacks some. The sample includes about 300,000 clones, around 82% of them seen just once. The material sequenced was peripheral blood. The receptor source for this set is a woman between 50 and 59 years old with acute or convalescent COVID-19. The CDR3 runs from the conserved cysteine through the conserved F or W. D genes are given only for firm matches. Only some rows state a clone size, as once, few, many or a class for expanded clones.

>TRBV12-3/TRBV12-4|NA|TRBJ2-5|NA
CASSFGGRETQYF
TGTGCCAGCAGTTTTGGCGGTCGAGAGACCCAGTACTTC
>TRBV2|few|TRBJ1-5|NA
CASKSGDEDQPQHF
TGTGCCAGCAAATCAGGGGATGAGGATCAGCCCCAGCATTTT
>TRBV27|NA|TRBJ2-6|TRBD2
CASRHGTSGSPSSGANVLTF
TGTGCCAGCAGGCACGGGACTAGCGGGAGTCCCTCCTCTGGGGCCAACGTCCTGACTTTC
>TRBV29-1|few|TRBJ2-3|TRBD2
CSVRLAGRIYTQYF
TGCAGCGTCCGACTAGCGGGGAGAATATATACGCAGTATTTT
>TRBV5-8|NA|TRBJ1-2|NA
CASSLGLGGLRDYGYTF
TGTGCCAGCAGCTTGGGACTCGGGGGACTCAGAGACTATGGCTACACCTTC
>TRBV7-9|NA|TRBJ2-2|TRBD2
CASSPPGGLSTGELFF
TGTGCCAGCAGCCCGCCGGGAGGGTTAAGCACCGGGGAGCTGTTTTTT
>TRBV5-1|NA|TRBJ2-2|TRBD1
CASKATGGATGELFF
TGCGCCAGCAAAGCCACAGGGGGCGCAACCGGGGAGCTGTTTTTT
>TRBV27|NA|TRBJ1-2|NA
CASMGAGNYGYTF
TGTGCCAGCATGGGGGCAGGAAACTATGGCTACACCTTC
>TRBV13|NA|TRBJ2-3|NA
CASSFSGTLRGDTQYF
TGTGCCAGCAGTTTTTCCGGGACTCTTCGTGGAGATACGCAGTATTTT
>TRBV6-5|NA|TRBJ2-2|TRBD1
CASSKSTGYTGELFF
TGTGCCAGCTCCAAGTCGACAGGGTACACCGGGGAGCTGTTTTTT
>TRBV24-1|NA|TRBJ2-3|TRBD1
CATGQGAADTQYF
TGTGCCACAGGACAGGGGGCCGCAGATACGCAGTATTTT
>TRBV19|NA|TRBJ1-3|NA
CASTPPWGAGNTIYF
TGTGCCAGTACCCCCCCGTGGGGGGCTGGAAACACCATATATTTT
>TRBV10-3|NA|TRBJ1-1|TRBD1
CAISEGSTGVNAEAFF
TGTGCCATCAGTGAGGGTTCGACAGGGGTTAACGCTGAAGCTTTCTTT
>TRBV3-1/TRBV3-2|NA|TRBJ1-4|NA
CASSLPTGNPNEKLFF
TGTGCCAGCAGCCTCCCCACAGGGAACCCTAACGAAAAACTGTTTTTT
>TRBV30|NA|TRBJ1-1|NA
CAWSVEANTEAFF
TGTGCCTGGAGTGTAGAAGCGAACACTGAAGCTTTCTTT
>TRBV30|once|TRBJ2-3|TRBD2
CAWSRLAGVIADTQYF
TGTGCCTGGAGTCGACTAGCAGGTGTAATCGCAGATACGCAGTATTTT
>TRBV28|NA|TRBJ1-4|TRBD1
CASLGQGYEKLFF
TGTGCCAGCCTGGGACAGGGGTATGAAAAACTGTTTTTT
>TRBV5-1|NA|TRBJ2-1|TRBD2
CASSELAGGSNEQFF
TGCGCCAGCAGCGAACTAGCGGGGGGTTCCAATGAGCAGTTCTTC
>TRBV19|few|TRBJ2-1|NA
CASSPREGKTYNEQFF
TGTGCCAGTAGTCCACGGGAAGGGAAGACTTACAATGAGCAGTTCTTC
>TRBV7-9|NA|TRBJ1-4|TRBD1
CASSWTGNEKLFF
TGTGCCAGCAGCTGGACAGGGAATGAAAAACTGTTTTTT
>TRBV19|NA|TRBJ1-1|NA
CAIGSNAEAFF
TGTGCCATAGGGAGTAACGCTGAAGCTTTCTTT
>TRBV30|NA|TRBJ1-5|TRBD1
CAWSSGQGGKPQHF
TGTGCCTGGAGTTCAGGACAGGGAGGTAAGCCCCAGCATTTT
>TRBV4-1|few|TRBJ2-5|TRBD2
CASSQTSGANQETQYF
TGCGCCAGCAGCCAGACTAGCGGGGCGAACCAAGAGACCCAGTACTTC
>TRBV6-6|NA|TRBJ2-1|TRBD2
CASTGWRGVGEQFF
TGTGCCAGCACCGGGTGGCGGGGGGTGGGTGAGCAGTTCTTC
>TRBV5-1|NA|TRBJ1-1|NA
CASSLAEGNTEAFF
TGCGCCAGCAGCTTGGCCGAGGGGAACACTGAAGCTTTCTTT
>TRBV30|NA|TRBJ2-7|TRBD2
CAWSVRGLAYEQYF
TGTGCCTGGAGTGTAAGGGGACTAGCGTACGAGCAGTACTTC
>TRBV6-1|NA|TRBJ1-2|TRBD1
CASSEDGQGARGYTF
TGTGCCAGCAGTGAAGACGGGCAGGGGGCGCGAGGCTACACCTTC
>TRBV6-5|NA|TRBJ1-3|NA
CASSPSPPPGNTIYF
TGTGCCAGCAGTCCAAGCCCGCCGCCTGGAAACACCATATATTTT
>TRBV30|NA|TRBJ2-1|NA
CAWSVGMEYYNEQFF
TGTGCCTGGAGTGTAGGAATGGAGTACTACAATGAGCAGTTCTTC
>TRBV6-1|NA|TRBJ2-7|TRBD2
CASSEALSGRTRSYEQYF
TGTGCCAGCAGTGAAGCGCTTAGCGGGAGGACCCGGTCCTACGAGCAGTACTTC
>TRBV5-1|once|TRBJ1-2|NA
CASSQQANYGYTF
TGCGCCAGCAGCCAACAGGCTAACTATGGCTACACCTTC
>TRBV7-3|NA|TRBJ1-1|NA
CASSLTGNTEAFF
TGTGCCAGCAGCTTGACAGGAAACACTGAAGCTTTCTTT
>TRBV10-2|NA|TRBJ1-2|TRBD1
CASSATGGRGYTF
TGCGCCAGCAGTGCAACAGGGGGCCGAGGCTACACCTTC
>TRBV6-4|NA|TRBJ1-5|NA
CASSDSWGLGQPQHF
TGTGCCAGCAGTGACTCATGGGGGCTGGGACAGCCCCAGCATTTT
>TRBV19|NA|TRBJ1-4|NA
CASSFGTTTNEKLFF
TGTGCCAGTAGTTTCGGGACAACAACTAATGAAAAACTGTTTTTT
>TRBV14|NA|TRBJ2-1|TRBD1
CASSRDRGGNEQFF
TGTGCCAGCAGCCGGGACAGGGGGGGAAATGAGCAGTTCTTC
>TRBV10-2|NA|TRBJ2-2|NA
CASSEHSPGELFF
TGCGCCAGCAGTGAGCACTCCCCCGGGGAGCTGTTTTTT
>TRBV5-4|NA|TRBJ2-1|TRBD2
CASSFLAGGTYNEQFF
TGTGCCAGCAGCTTCTTAGCGGGAGGCACCTACAATGAGCAGTTCTTC
>TRBV5-1|NA|TRBJ2-1|NA
CASSLAGDTYNEQFF
TGCGCCAGCAGCTTGGCCGGGGACACCTACAATGAGCAGTTCTTC
>TRBV5-4|NA|TRBJ2-2|TRBD2
CASSLLREGGTGELFF
TGTGCCAGCAGCTTGTTAAGGGAGGGCGGCACCGGGGAGCTGTTTTTT
>TRBV2|NA|TRBJ1-1|NA
CASSTGNTEAFF
TGTGCCAGCAGCACGGGAAACACTGAAGCTTTCTTT
>TRBV3-1/TRBV3-2|once|TRBJ2-5|TRBD1
CASSQTGQLMETQYF
TGTGCCAGCAGTCAAACGGGACAGTTAATGGAGACCCAGTACTTC
>TRBV2|once|TRBJ1-3|NA
CASSRLSYSGNTIYF
TGTGCCAGCAGTAGACTGTCATACTCTGGAAACACCATATATTTT
>TRBV5-8|NA|TRBJ1-5|TRBD1
CASSPPRQGAWQPQHF
TGTGCCAGCAGCCCCCCCAGACAGGGGGCTTGGCAGCCCCAGCATTTT
>TRBV9|NA|TRBJ2-5|TRBD2
CASSTGTSVQETQYF
TGTGCCAGCAGCACCGGGACTAGCGTGCAAGAGACCCAGTACTTC
>TRBV3-1/TRBV3-2|NA|TRBJ1-1|NA
CASSRPGRNTEAFF
TGTGCCAGCAGCCGACCCGGGAGGAACACTGAAGCTTTCTTT